The 25 T cell receptor beta chains reported below all come from one sample, sequenced in a study of OX40 agonist ivuxolimab in advanced cancers. Libraries were prepared by immunoSEQ multiplex PCR; TCRdb keeps only in-frame clonotypes and omits some of them. This table holds more than 40,000 clones, 82% found once. The input for sequencing was CD4+ or CD8+ T cells sorted from blood, taken in a trial of the OX40 agonist ivuxolimab. Receptors originate from an adult with an advanced solid tumor such as melanoma, head and neck, liver or kidney cancer.

The chain combines TRBV6-1 with TRBJ1-6; 9 bases line up with TRBD1. The germline V gene has CDR1 MNHNS and CDR2 SASEGT. V dropped 4 bases and J dropped 9; count of bases not matched to a gene: 4. The CDR3 spans 14 residues. The CDR3 sequence is CASSAQGAASPLHF. CDR3 DNA: TGTGCCAGCAGTGCACAGGGGGCGGCTTCACCCCTCCACTTT.

V is TRBV4-1 and J is TRBJ1-2, with 9 bases identical to TRBD1. With 4 bases clipped from V and 1 base from J, the junction kept 7 bases outside the gene matches. CDR1 and CDR2 from the germline V gene are MGHRA and YSYEKL. The CDR3 covers 16 residues. The CDR3 sequence is CASSPGQGGNNYGYTF. The CDR3, as DNA: TGCGCCAGCAGCCCGGGACAGGGCGGAAATAACTATGGCTACACCTTC.

This clone appeared a few times. This chain connects TRBV30 to TRBJ1-1; D may be TRBD1 (6 bases). V lost 2 bases, J lost 5 bases, and 12 bases lay in between. Germline values: CDR1 GTSNPN, CDR2 SVGIG (reference sequence). The CDR3 is 13 residues long. The chain's CDR3 is CAWSNTGWTEAFF. The CDR3 DNA reads as TGTGCCTGGAGTAATACAGGGTGGACTGAAGCTTTCTTT.

The chain links TRBV6-5 to TRBJ1-1, with D hard to call. Germline values: CDR1 MNHEY, CDR2 SVGAGI. V was pared by 6 bases and J by 5 bases, with 16 bases between. The CDR3 consists of 14 residues. The CDR3 region has the DNA TGTGCCAGCAGCCGCGAACGGGGTCGGACTGAAGCTTTCTTT. Amino acids: CASSRERGRTEAFF.

The CDR3 here is CASSPMTESGGYTF. CDR3 nucleotide sequence: TGTGCCAGCTCTCCCATGACCGAATCTGGGGGCTACACCTTC. V usage is TRBV18 and J usage is TRBJ1-2; D uncertain. The CDR3 spans 14 residues. Trimming left V 6 bases short and J 8 bases short, with 19 bases between. Germline CDR1 is KGHSH and CDR2 is LQKENI. The full variable domain, completed using reference TRBV18 and TRBJ1-2, is NAGVMQNPRHLVRRRGQEARLRCSPMKGHSHVYWYRQLPEEGLKFMVYLQKENIIDESGMPKERFSAEFPKEGPSILRIQQVVRGDSAAYFCASSPMTESGGYTFGSGTRLTVV.

This clone was observed once. This chain joins TRBV9 and TRBJ2-2; a possible D gene is TRBD2 (5 bases). The germline gives CDR1 SGDLS, CDR2 YYNGEE. Between the trimmed V and J ends, which lost 0 bases and 0 bases, there was a span of 12 bases. CDR3 length: 17 residues. The CDR3 DNA is TGTGCCAGCAGCGTAGCAGGAGCGGCCGCGAACACCGGGGAGCTGTTTTTT. This sequence encodes CASSVAGAAANTGELFF.

The chain employs TRBV11-2 and TRBJ2-7; D is uncertain. Trimming removed 4 bases at V and 0 bases at J, with 13 bases between. Germline V gives CDR1 SGHAT, CDR2 FQNNGV. CDR3 length equals 15 residues. Here the CDR3 reads CASSSQTVSSYEQYF. The CDR3 nucleotides are TGTGCCAGCAGCTCGCAGACCGTTAGCTCCTACGAGCAGTACTTC. Using reference TRBV11-2 and TRBJ2-7 for the parts outside the CDR3, the full variable domain is EAGVAQSPRYKIIEKRQSVAFWCNPISGHATLYWYQQILGQGPKLLIQFQNNGVVDDSQLPKDRFSAERLKGVDSTLKIQPAKLEDSAVYLCASSSQTVSSYEQYFGPGTRLTVT.

This CDR3 reads CASSPTGMRADTQYF. As DNA, the CDR3 is TGCGCCAGCAGCCCCACAGGGATGCGGGCAGATACGCAGTATTTT. The chain joins TRBV5-1 to TRBJ2-3; tentatively, D is TRBD1 (6 bases). Germline loops: CDR1 SGHRS, CDR2 YFSETQ. V was shortened by 4 bases and J by 4 bases, with 16 bases between the two germline ends. The CDR3 extends over 15 amino acids.

This clone was detected a few times. The chain combines TRBV2 with TRBJ2-1; no reliable D call. Trimming cost V 8 bases and J 4 bases, with 6 bases left between them. The CDR3 is 11 amino acids. Germline V gene lookup returns CDR1 SNHLY and CDR2 FYNNEI. DNA of the CDR3: TGTGCCAGCCAAATATACAATGAGCAGTTCTTC. Its translation: CASQIYNEQFF.

The chain has TRBV19 and TRBJ1-1, with no clear D. V lost 8 bases to trimming and J lost 1 base, with 11 bases between them. Germline assignment: CDR1 LNHDA and CDR2 SQIVND (reference sequence). The CDR3 length is 13 residues. The CDR3 reads CASAFGSNTEAFF. The DNA for the CDR3 is TGTGCCAGTGCATTCGGGTCGAACACTGAAGCTTTCTTT. Full variable domain (outside the CDR3, taken from reference TRBV19 and TRBJ1-1): DGGITQSPKYLFRKEGQNVTLSCEQNLNHDAMYWYRQDPGQGLRLIYYSQIVNDFQKGDIAEGYSVSREKKESFPLTVTSAQKNPTAFYLCASAFGSNTEAFFGQGTRLTVV.

This clone appeared a few times. CDR3 sequence reads: CASSEGSGGYGYTF. The CDR3 DNA reads TGTGCCAGCAGTGAAGGGTCAGGGGGATATGGCTACACCTTC. V is TRBV2 and J is TRBJ1-2, with 7 bases fitting TRBD1. From germline, CDR1 is SNHLY and CDR2 FYNNEI. The J segment lost 5 bases and the V segment lost 1 base, leaving 4 bases of the junction unmatched. CDR3 size: 14 residues.

The chain links TRBV19 to TRBJ2-1; 8 nucleotides match TRBD1. CDR3 size: 16 residues. Germline V gives CDR1 LNHDA, CDR2 SQIVND (reference sequence). J gave up 3 bases and V 5 bases, and 9 bases lay outside the gene matches. DNA of the CDR3: TGTGCCAGTAGTTTCTCCTTAGGGACAGGCTACAATGAGCAGTTCTTC. It encodes CASSFSLGTGYNEQFF.

This sequence joins TRBV19 and TRBJ1-6; perhaps TRBD1 as D (6 bases). Trimming took off 10 bases at V and 0 bases at J, with 10 bases between the two ends. Per germline, CDR1 LNHDA and CDR2 SQIVND (reference sequence). The CDR3 is 14 amino acids. As DNA, the CDR3 is TGTGCCACACAGGGACCCTCCTATAATTCACCCCTCCACTTT. Translated, it gives CATQGPSYNSPLHF.

The chain couples TRBV10-3 to TRBJ2-5, with D possibly being TRBD1 (5 bases). The CDR3 has 15 residues. Trimming left V 0 bases short and J 0 bases short, with 8 bases between. Germline V gene data show CDR1 as ENHRY and CDR2 as SYGVKD. The DNA of the CDR3 is TGTGCCATCAGTGAGTCTGGCAGGGACCAAGAGACCCAGTACTTC. Protein: CAISESGRDQETQYF.

In its sample, this clone is medium-sized (0.01 to 0.1%). For the CDR3, the DNA is TGTGCCAGTAGTCCTAGGCCCGGGACAGGGTCCTACGAGCAGTACTTC. It specifies CASSPRPGTGSYEQYF. J is TRBJ2-7 and V is TRBV19; 9 nucleotides line up with TRBD1. V was pared by 5 bases and J by 1 base, with 9 bases of the junction left unmatched. CDR1 and CDR2 (germline): LNHDA, SQIVND (reference sequence). The CDR3 is 16 residues long.

The chain joins TRBV6-5 to TRBJ1-2, with D perhaps matching TRBD1 (5 bases). V lost 0 bases to trimming and J lost 4 bases, with 9 bases between them. The CDR3 totals 14 residues. CDR1 and CDR2 from the germline V gene are MNHEY and SVGAGI. This CDR3 is CASSYSSGIYGYTF. The CDR3 coding sequence is TGTGCCAGCAGTTACTCGTCAGGGATCTATGGCTACACCTTC.

The chain combines TRBV19 with TRBJ2-3, with D possibly TRBD2 on 7 matching bases. CDR3 length equals 15 residues. V was shortened by 9 bases and J by 11 bases, with 27 bases between the two germline ends. Germline-derived CDR1 and CDR2 are LNHDA and SQIVND (reference sequence). The CDR3 reads CASRTRERGLQGQYF. In DNA, the CDR3 is TGTGCCAGCAGGACCAGGGAAAGGGGACTACAGGGGCAGTATTTT.

J is TRBJ1-1 and V is TRBV2; TRBD1 matches 10 bases. CDR3 size: 15 residues. Germline V CDR1 and CDR2: SNHLY, FYNNEI. The J segment lost 7 bases and the V segment lost 6 bases, leaving 11 bases of the junction unmatched. CDR3 in amino acids: CASRRDRGFVGEAFF. In nucleotides, the CDR3 is TGTGCCAGCAGAAGGGACAGGGGTTTCGTCGGTGAAGCTTTCTTT.

The chain recombines TRBV5-1 with TRBJ1-1; possibly TRBD1 for D (6 bases). V was shortened by 4 bases and J by 5 bases, with 21 bases between the two germline ends. Germline CDR1 SGHRS, CDR2 YFSETQ. The CDR3 has 16 residues. The CDR3 sequence is CASSPDRDTEGTEAFF. In DNA, the CDR3 is TGCGCCAGCAGCCCTGACCGGGACACCGAGGGGACTGAAGCTTTCTTT.

The gene calls are TRBV10-3 and TRBJ2-1; TRBD2 might be the D (6 bases). The CDR3 consists of 11 residues. Germline assignment: CDR1 ENHRY and CDR2 SYGVKD. With 3 bases removed from V and 14 bases from J, the gap between germline ends came to 11 bases. The CDR3 sequence is CAISDRDLEFF. The CDR3 nucleotides read TGTGCCATCAGTGACCGGGACTTGGAGTTCTTC.

This clone was detected only once. The chain links TRBV7-8 to TRBJ2-7; either TRBD1 or TRBD2 may supply D (5 bases each). The CDR3 is made up of 14 amino acids. Deletions cut 3 bases from V and 0 bases from J, with 9 bases between. CDR1 SGHVS and CDR2 FQNEAQ come from the germline V gene. DNA of the CDR3: TGTGCCAGCAGCTTCAGGGACCCCTCCTACGAGCAGTACTTC. Its translation is CASSFRDPSYEQYF.

The chain carries TRBV5-6 and TRBJ1-6; D not certain. Germline CDR1 SGHDT, CDR2 YYEEEE. V lost 0 bases to trimming and J lost 7 bases, with 11 bases between them. CDR3 length: 15 residues. As DNA, the CDR3 is TGTGCCAGCAGCTTGGTCGCAGGCACAAATTCACCCCTCCACTTT. This encodes CASSLVAGTNSPLHF. The full variable domain, rest sourced from reference TRBV5-6 and TRBJ1-6, is DAGVTQSPTHLIKTRGQQVTLRCSPKSGHDTVSWYQQALGQGPQFIFQYYEEEERQRGNFPDRFSGHQFPNYSSELNVNALLLGDSALYLCASSLVAGTNSPLHFGNGTRLTVT.

The genes are TRBV9 and TRBJ1-1; 10 bases line up with TRBD1. The CDR3 consists of 15 residues. Trimming took 4 bases from V and 11 from J; bases not matched to a gene: 14. The V gene's germline CDR1 is SGDLS and CDR2 YYNGEE. CDR3 DNA: TGTGCCAGCAGCTCCACGGTAGGGACAGGGGTTCGTGCTTTCTTT. This sequence encodes CASSSTVGTGVRAFF.

The chain joins TRBV4-1 to TRBJ2-1; D is perhaps TRBD2 (6 bases). Trimming took 0 bases from V and 4 from J, leaving 13 bases between them. This CDR3 comprises 16 residues. CDR1 MGHRA and CDR2 YSYEKL come from the germline V gene. In nucleotides, the CDR3 is TGCGCCAGCAGCCAAGAAAGCCTAGCGACGTACAATGAGCAGTTCTTC. This translates into CASSQESLATYNEQFF.

V and J are TRBV29-1 and TRBJ1-3; no definite D call. There are 11 residues in the CDR3. Trimming removed 7 bases at V and 4 bases at J, with 8 bases between. Germline V gene data show CDR1 as SQVTM and CDR2 as ANQGSEA. The CDR3 spells CSAKLGNTIYF. In DNA, the CDR3 is TGCAGCGCTAAACTCGGAAACACCATATATTTT.